This T cell receptor (beta chain) was found in a study of shared clonotypes between healthy human individuals. The V gene lost 4 bases and the J gene lost 0 bases, with 11 bases spanning the gap. This CDR3 contains 15 residues. CDR1 and CDR2 from the germline V gene are SGHRS and YFSETQ. Only in-frame clones appear in the TCRdb table, and some are missing; sequencing was by immunoSEQ multiplex PCR. The sample records about 980,000 clones, 76% being singletons. This receptor was identified in a man aged 18-30 years in good health. The sequenced sample consisted of memory CD4+ T cells sorted from blood. Subset meaning: CD45RA-negative fraction. The chain has TRBV5-1 and TRBJ2-1; D uncertain. CDR3: CASSPGTSSYNEQFF. The CDR3 DNA follows: TGCGCCAGCAGCCCCGGTACAAGCTCCTACAATGAGCAGTTCTTC.